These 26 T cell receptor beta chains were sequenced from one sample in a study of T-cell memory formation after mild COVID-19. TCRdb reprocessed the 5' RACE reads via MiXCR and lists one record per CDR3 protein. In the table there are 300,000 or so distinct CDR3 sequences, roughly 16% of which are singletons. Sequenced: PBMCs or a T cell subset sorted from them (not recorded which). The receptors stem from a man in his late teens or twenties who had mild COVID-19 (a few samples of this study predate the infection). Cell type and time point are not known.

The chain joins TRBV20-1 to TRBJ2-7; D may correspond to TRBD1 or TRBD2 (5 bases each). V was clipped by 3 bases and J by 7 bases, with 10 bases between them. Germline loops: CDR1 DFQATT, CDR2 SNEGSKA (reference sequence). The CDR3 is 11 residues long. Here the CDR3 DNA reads TGCAGTGCTAGGGGGACCAGAGAGCAGTACTTC. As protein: CSARGTREQYF.

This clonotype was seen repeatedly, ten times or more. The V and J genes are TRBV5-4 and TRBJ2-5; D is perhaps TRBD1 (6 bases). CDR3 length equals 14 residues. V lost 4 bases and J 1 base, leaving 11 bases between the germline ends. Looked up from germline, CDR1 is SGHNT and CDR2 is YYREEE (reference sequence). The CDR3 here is CASSGRDIQETQYF. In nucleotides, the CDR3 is TGTGCCAGCAGCGGCCGGGACATCCAAGAGACCCAGTACTTC.

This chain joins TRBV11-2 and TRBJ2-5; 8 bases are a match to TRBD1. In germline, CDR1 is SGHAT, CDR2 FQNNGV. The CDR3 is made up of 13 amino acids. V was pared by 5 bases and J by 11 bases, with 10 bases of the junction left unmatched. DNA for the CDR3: TGTGCCAGCAGCCGGGGGAGGACAGGGTTTCAGTACTTC. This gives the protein CASSRGRTGFQYF.

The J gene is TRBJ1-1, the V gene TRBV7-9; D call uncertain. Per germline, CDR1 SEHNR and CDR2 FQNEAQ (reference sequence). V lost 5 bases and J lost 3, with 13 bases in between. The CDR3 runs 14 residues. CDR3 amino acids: CASSQTLGYTEAFF. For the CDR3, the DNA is TGTGCCAGCAGCCAGACCCTCGGGTACACTGAAGCTTTCTTT.

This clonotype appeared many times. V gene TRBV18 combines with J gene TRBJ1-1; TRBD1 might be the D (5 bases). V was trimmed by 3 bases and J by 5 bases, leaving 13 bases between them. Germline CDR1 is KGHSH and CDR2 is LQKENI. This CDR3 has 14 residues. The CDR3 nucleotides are TGTGCCAGCTCACCTTCTAGGGGCGGGACTGAAGCTTTCTTT. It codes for CASSPSRGGTEAFF.

Here the CDR3 reads CASGLTAASYEQYF. The CDR3 bases are TGTGCCAGCGGACTGACAGCAGCCTCCTACGAGCAGTACTTC. The chain combines TRBV12-3 or TRBV12-4 with TRBJ2-7; D assignment may be TRBD1 or TRBD2 (5 bases each). V was clipped by 8 bases and J by 0 bases, with 14 bases between them. The CDR3 extends over 14 amino acids.

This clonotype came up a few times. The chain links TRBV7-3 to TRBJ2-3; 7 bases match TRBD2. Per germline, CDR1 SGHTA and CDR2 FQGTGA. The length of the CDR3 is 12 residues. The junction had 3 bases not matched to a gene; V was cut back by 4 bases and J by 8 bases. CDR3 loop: CASSSLAGTQYF. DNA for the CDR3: TGTGCCAGCAGCTCGTTAGCGGGTACGCAGTATTTT.

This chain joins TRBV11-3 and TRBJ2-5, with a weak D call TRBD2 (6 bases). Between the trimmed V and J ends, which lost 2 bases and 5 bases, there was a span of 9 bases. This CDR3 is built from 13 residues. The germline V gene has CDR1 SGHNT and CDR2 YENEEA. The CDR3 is CASSLTRGETQYF. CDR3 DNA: TGTGCCAGCAGCTTAACCCGGGGGGAGACCCAGTACTTC.

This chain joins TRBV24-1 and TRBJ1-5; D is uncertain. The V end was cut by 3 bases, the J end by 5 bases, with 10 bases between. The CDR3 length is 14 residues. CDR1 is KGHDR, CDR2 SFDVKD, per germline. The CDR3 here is CATSDPRGYQPQHF. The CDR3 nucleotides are TGTGCCACCAGTGATCCGAGAGGATATCAGCCCCAGCATTTT.

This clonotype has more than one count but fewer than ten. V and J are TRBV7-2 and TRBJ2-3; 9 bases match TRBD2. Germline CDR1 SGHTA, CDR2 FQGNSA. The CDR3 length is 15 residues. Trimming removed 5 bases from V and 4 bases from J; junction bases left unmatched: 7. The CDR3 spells CASSLTGGGADTQYF. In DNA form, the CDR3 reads TGTGCCAGCAGCCTGACGGGCGGGGGGGCAGATACGCAGTATTTT.

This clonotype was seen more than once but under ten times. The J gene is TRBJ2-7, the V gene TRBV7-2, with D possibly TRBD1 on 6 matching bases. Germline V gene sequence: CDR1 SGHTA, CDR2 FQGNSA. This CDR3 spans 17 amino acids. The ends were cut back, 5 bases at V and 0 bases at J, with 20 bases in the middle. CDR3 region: CASSTLVAGESSYEQYF. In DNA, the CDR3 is TGTGCCAGCAGCACCCTCGTGGCAGGGGAGAGCTCCTACGAGCAGTACTTC.

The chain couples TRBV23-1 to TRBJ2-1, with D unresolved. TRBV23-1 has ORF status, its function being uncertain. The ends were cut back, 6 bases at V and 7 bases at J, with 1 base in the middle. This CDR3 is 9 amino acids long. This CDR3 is CASRNEQFF. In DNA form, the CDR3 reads TGCGCCAGCAGGAATGAGCAGTTCTTC.

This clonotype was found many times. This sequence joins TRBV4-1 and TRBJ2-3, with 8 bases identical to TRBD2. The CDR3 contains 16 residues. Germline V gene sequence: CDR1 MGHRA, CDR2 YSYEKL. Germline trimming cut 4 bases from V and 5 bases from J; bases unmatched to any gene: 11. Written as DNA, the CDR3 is TGCGCCAGCAGCCCCCGAGCGGGGGATCGTGGAGATACGCAGTATTTT. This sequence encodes CASSPRAGDRGDTQYF.

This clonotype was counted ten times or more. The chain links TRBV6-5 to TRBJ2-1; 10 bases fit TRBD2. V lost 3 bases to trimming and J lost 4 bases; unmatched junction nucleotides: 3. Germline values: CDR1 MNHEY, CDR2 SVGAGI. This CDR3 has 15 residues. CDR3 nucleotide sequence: TGTGCCAGCAGTTATTCTAGCGGGGGATACAATGAGCAGTTCTTC. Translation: CASSYSSGGYNEQFF.

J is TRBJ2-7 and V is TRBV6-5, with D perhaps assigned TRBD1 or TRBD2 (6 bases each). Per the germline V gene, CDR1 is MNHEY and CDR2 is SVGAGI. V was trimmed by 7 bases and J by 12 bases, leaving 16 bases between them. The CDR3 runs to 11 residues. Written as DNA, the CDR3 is TGTGCCAGCACCAACGGGGGCGGGTGGTACTTC. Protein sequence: CASTNGGGWYF.

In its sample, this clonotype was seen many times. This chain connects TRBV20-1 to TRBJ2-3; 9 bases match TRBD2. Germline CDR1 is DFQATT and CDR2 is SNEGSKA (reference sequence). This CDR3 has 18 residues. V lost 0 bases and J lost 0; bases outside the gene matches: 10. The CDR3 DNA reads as TGCAGTGCTAGAGAAATTACCAGCGGGGGGCTGAGCACAGATACGCAGTATTTT. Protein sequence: CSAREITSGGLSTDTQYF.

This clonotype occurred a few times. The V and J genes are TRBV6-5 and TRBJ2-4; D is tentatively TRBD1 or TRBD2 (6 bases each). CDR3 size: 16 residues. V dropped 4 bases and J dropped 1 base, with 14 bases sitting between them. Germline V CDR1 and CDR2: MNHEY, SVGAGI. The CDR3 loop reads CASSSGASKAKNIQYF. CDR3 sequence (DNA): TGTGCCAGCAGTTCGGGGGCTAGCAAGGCCAAAAACATTCAGTACTTC.

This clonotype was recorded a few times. The CDR3 protein is CASSYRGGGPYGYTF. For the CDR3, the DNA is TGTGCCAGCAGCTACCGTGGCGGGGGTCCCTATGGCTACACCTTC. The J gene is TRBJ1-2, the V gene TRBV11-2; D possibly corresponds to TRBD1 (5 bases). The V gene's germline CDR1 is SGHAT and CDR2 FQNNGV. The CDR3 is 15 residues long. Trimming cost V 4 bases and J 4 bases, with 16 bases left between them.

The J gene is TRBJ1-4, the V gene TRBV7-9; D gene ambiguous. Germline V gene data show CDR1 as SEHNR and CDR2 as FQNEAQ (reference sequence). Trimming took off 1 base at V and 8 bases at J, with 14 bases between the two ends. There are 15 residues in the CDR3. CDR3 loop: CASSLGFWAGEKLFF. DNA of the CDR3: TGTGCCAGCAGCTTAGGTTTCTGGGCCGGGGAAAAACTGTTTTTT.

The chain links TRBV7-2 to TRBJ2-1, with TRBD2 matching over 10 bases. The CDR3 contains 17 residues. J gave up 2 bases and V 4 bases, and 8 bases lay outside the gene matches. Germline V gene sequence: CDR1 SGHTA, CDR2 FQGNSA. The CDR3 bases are TGTGCCAGCAGCTCCTATGGACTAGCGGACACCTACAATGAGCAGTTCTTC. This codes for CASSSYGLADTYNEQFF.

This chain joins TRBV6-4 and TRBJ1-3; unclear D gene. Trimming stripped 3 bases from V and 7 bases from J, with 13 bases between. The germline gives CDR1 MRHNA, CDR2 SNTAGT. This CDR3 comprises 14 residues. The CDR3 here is CASSDRAGDNTIYF. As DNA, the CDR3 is TGTGCCAGCAGTGATCGGGCCGGGGATAACACCATATATTTT.

The CDR3: CASSYQPPGGPYEQYF. The DNA of the CDR3 is TGTGCCAGCAGTTATCAACCCCCGGGGGGGCCCTACGAGCAGTACTTC. The chain links TRBV6-5 to TRBJ2-7; 8 bases line up with TRBD2. Per the germline V gene, CDR1 is MNHEY and CDR2 is SVGAGI. V was pared by 3 bases and J by 2 bases, with 9 bases of the junction left unmatched. This CDR3 has 16 residues.

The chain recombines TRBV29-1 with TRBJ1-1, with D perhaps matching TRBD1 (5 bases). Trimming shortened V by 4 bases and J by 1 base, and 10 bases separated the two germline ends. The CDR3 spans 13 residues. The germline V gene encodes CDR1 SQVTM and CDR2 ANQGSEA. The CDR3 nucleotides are TGCAGCGTTGCCCACAGGACGAACACTGAAGCTTTCTTT. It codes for CSVAHRTNTEAFF. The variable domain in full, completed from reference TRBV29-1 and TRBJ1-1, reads SAVISQKPSRDICQRGTSLTIQCQVDSQVTMMFWYRQQPGQSLTLIATANQGSEATYESGFVIDKFPISRPNLTFSTLTVSNMSPEDSSIYLCSVAHRTNTEAFFGQGTRLTVV.

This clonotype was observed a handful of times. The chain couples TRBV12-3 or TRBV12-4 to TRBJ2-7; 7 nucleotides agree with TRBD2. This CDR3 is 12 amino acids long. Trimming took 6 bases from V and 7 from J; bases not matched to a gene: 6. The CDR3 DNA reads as TGTGCCAGCAGCGGGGGGTCCCGGGAGCAGTACGTC. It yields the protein CASSGGSREQYV.

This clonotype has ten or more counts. As DNA, the CDR3 is TGCGCCAGCAGCCAAGGAATAGGGCGTGGGACCGGGGAGCTGTTTTTT. Translated, it gives CASSQGIGRGTGELFF. V and J are TRBV4-3 and TRBJ2-2; D not certain. V lost 1 base and J 5 bases, leaving 14 bases between the germline ends. The V gene's germline CDR1 is LGHNA and CDR2 YSLEER. The CDR3 is made up of 16 amino acids.

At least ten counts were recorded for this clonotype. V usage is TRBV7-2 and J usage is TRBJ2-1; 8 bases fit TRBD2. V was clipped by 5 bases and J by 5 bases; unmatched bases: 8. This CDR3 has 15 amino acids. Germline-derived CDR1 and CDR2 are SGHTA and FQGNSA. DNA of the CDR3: TGTGCCAGCAGCCCCCGGGTGCGGGGGGACAATGAGCAGTTCTTC. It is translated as CASSPRVRGDNEQFF. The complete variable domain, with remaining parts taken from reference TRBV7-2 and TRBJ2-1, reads GAGVSQSPSNKVTEKGKDVELRCDPISGHTALYWYRQSLGQGLEFLIYFQGNSAPDKSGLPSDRFSAERTGGSVSTLTIQRTQQEDSAVYLCASSPRVRGDNEQFFGPGTRLTVL.